This TCR beta chain was observed in a study of Graves' ophthalmopathy and Graves' hyperthyroidism. This clonotype was seen at least ten times. The authors amplified TCR beta CDR3 regions, and they did so from RNA transcripts for repertoire sequencing. In the first round, RT-PCR was carried out with HTBI primers, and a multiplex PCR formed the second round. From the multiplex PCR reads, TCRdb called clonotypes with MiXCR, one entry per CDR3 protein. This sample has approximately 160,000 distinct CDR3 sequences, with roughly two fifths found just once. Other autoimmune diseases, uncontrolled infections, pregnancy and lactation each led to patient exclusion. The PBMCs were taken from around 9 ml of fresh peripheral blood. Trimming took 5 bases from V and 7 from J; bases not matched to a gene: 4. CDR1 and CDR2 from the germline V gene are SGHNT and YENEEA. This CDR3 region has 13 residues.

Sequencing was done on a sample of peripheral blood. The chain couples TRBV11-3 to TRBJ2-2, with TRBD1 identical over 7 bases. The receptor was derived from a man aged 30 to 45 with Graves' ophthalmopathy. In DNA, the CDR3 is TGTGCCAGCAGCCGCACAGGGGACGGGGAGCTGTTTTTT. The encoded protein is CASSRTGDGELFF.